This T cell receptor beta chain was identified during a study of cytomegalovirus exposure and HLA in healthy donors. This CDR3 is 12 amino acids long. Between the trimmed V and J ends, which lost 0 bases and 8 bases, there was a span of 8 bases. Germline CDR1 SGHDT, CDR2 YYEEEE. Primers: 60 Vbeta forward and 13 Jbeta reverse. TCRdb's table, derived via immunoSEQ multiplex PCR, lists solely in-frame clones and lacks some. The profile shows about 140,000 clones, almost 85% of them singletons. This clone appeared once. The chain combines TRBV5-6 with TRBJ1-2; D is undetermined. The TCR was taken from a woman in her sixties in good health and CMV-seropositive. The sequencing sample was made of PBMCs. This chain's CDR3 is CASSLAGGGYTF. Written as DNA, the CDR3 is TGTGCCAGCAGCTTGGCAGGTGGGGGCTACACCTTC.